Included here is one T cell receptor (beta chain) sequence, with context. Only one count was recorded for this clone. The specificity of this receptor is unknown. Nothing much larger sits one base from this clone, and base qualities are not available. Reading the germline V gene gives CDR1 SGHVS and CDR2 FNYEAQ. Spanning cysteine to phenylalanine, the CDR3 consists of 17 amino acids. Solely the CDR3 DNA is kept, with 51 bases framed from the first base. The germline ends are 23 bases apart after V is trimmed by 2 bases and J by 9 bases. The data derive from a study of shared clonotypes between healthy human individuals (dated by TCRdb to the early 2020s). About the study as a whole: A few men and two women, aged 18 to 49 years, made up the cohort. For each donor, CD4 naive and CD4 memory were each run on three plates, CD8 naive on two plates, and CD8 memory on one plate. To estimate repertoire size and how much clonotypes are shared between individuals, the study performed deep sequencing of blood TCR repertoires from roughly five healthy adults. To increase sequencing depth and limit assay-specific biases, TCR repertoire library preparation and sequencing were carried out by different laboratories using diverse techniques. Leukapheresis yielded between about 0.94 and 8.9 billion PBMCs per donor.

Using the deep immunoSEQ assay, TCR CDR3 regions were amplified from genomic DNA by multiplex PCR. For each cell subset, the extracted genomic DNA was distributed evenly across all wells of several immunoSEQ 96-well plates, and each plate served as one replicate. For sorted subsets, each replicate PCR was loaded with approximately 190 ng genomic DNA, equivalent to 30,000 or so T cell genomes. The purified libraries were quantified using a Qubit 3.0 fluorometer, sized with a Bioanalyzer 2100, and then quantified again using the KAPA Library Quantification kit. Every immunoSEQ 96-well plate was sequenced on a separate single-read 150-cycle Illumina NextSeq 550 flow cell. Concerning the study's data processing: Because the immunoSEQ output included only junctional sequences and no quality scores, the filtering could not be the same as the filtering used for full-length reads. To assign V/J genes and CDR3, sequences were annotated using PyIR, a Python wrapper for IgBLAST v1.9, with IMGT germline references. Reads were filtered out if the reads had weak V/J assignments (E-value above 1e-6), no CDR3, stop codons, out-of-frame junctions, or ambiguous translated residues. V3J clonotypes were defined by identical inferred V gene, J gene, and CDR3 amino acid sequence. Percentage overlap between repertoires was computed as shared unique clonotypes divided by the size of the smaller repertoire. Richness of each repertoire was evaluated using RTK rarefaction, the Chao1 estimator, and Recon v2.1 estimates of unobserved clonotypes. Generation probabilities for all TCRbeta clonotypes obtained by the gDNA method from a few donors were computed using OLGA. In TCRdb, the immuneACCESS table is reduced to in-frame sequences with V and J assigned. These tables do not hold every clone; where another copy was compared, an unresolved V gene accounts for under half, and the others remain unexplained. D and trimming come from the DNA, and the V and J calls and clone size come from that table. In this sample the table shows about 1 million clones, roughly 80% of which occur a single time. The ten most abundant clones make up less than 1.5% of the sample.

The donors were healthy, HIV-negative adults with no recently reported acute infections or vaccinations. Only Caucasian adults living in Nashville, Tennessee, USA were represented among the donors. Magnetic negative selection was used to enrich CD4+ T cells, after which naive cells were positively selected on CD45RA and the negative fraction became the memory subset. After blood collection by leukapheresis, PBMCs were isolated using Ficoll-Histopaque density gradient centrifugation and then cryopreserved in the vapor phase of liquid nitrogen. Analytical flow cytometry was used to check the purity and quantity of every magnetically sorted T cell population. Genomic DNA was isolated from each sorted fraction and quantified by UV absorbance on a Nanodrop 2000c. Broader findings and caveats from the paper: Naive subsets generally had larger estimated clonotype richness than memory subsets did. Pairwise subsampling led to the expectation that sequencing depth would affect the degree of clonotype sharing among donors. Sampling was limited to blood, and TCR repertoires in tissue likely differ from TCR repertoires in blood. Compared with non-shared clonotypes, the clonotypes found in all four sorted-subset donors had higher generation probabilities. Because the study included a small number of donors, the genetic and exposure-history diversity represented was limited. Incomplete sequencing was indicated by rarefaction of sorted-subset datasets, despite the large sequencing depth. About 5% of naive CD4, roughly 3.5% of naive CD8, around 2.3% of memory CD4, and about 0.4% of memory CD8 clonotypes were shared across four donors.

The source is a man aged 18-30 years in good health. Material: memory CD4+ T cells sorted from blood. What this sample's cell subset or site label stands for: CD45RA-negative fraction. The chain uses TRBV7-6 and TRBJ2-1; the D segment could be TRBD1, given 5 matching bases. CDR3 protein: CASSLNYRTNTRGEQFF. The sequenced DNA: TGTGCCAGCAGCTTAAATTACCGGACCAACACAAGGGGTGAGCAGTTCTTC.